A single TCR beta chain is shown here with its context. This CDR3 contains 15 residues. Deletions cut 4 bases from V and 1 base from J, with 13 bases between. Germline CDR1 is LNHDA and CDR2 is SQIVND (reference sequence). The data originate from a study of cytomegalovirus exposure and HLA in healthy donors. Study summary: Of some 400 genotyped donors, roughly 81% grouped in the Caucasian-associated ancestry cluster.

Primers for the PCR totalled 60 Vbeta and 13 Jbeta. Here immunoSEQ multiplex PCR was the method, and the copy in TCRdb shows in-frame clones only, minus some. The sample shows 100,000 to 150,000 clones, 78% of them seen only once. The sequence was collected from a man younger than 45 in good health and CMV-seropositive. The specimen was PBMCs. The chain has TRBV19 and TRBJ1-1, with D maybe TRBD1 (6 bases). The CDR3 DNA reads as TGTGCCAGTAGTACCCGACAGGTAGCGAACACTGAAGCTTTCTTT. Its translation: CASSTRQVANTEAFF.